The 32 T cell receptor beta chains in this list originate from one sample, sequenced in a study of T cell clonality in common variable immunodeficiency. Repertoires were generated with immunoSEQ multiplex PCR, while TCRdb's copy carries only in-frame clones and drops some. This repertoire holds some 52,000 clones, and none appear only once. Sequenced sample: peripheral blood mononuclear cells. Every receptor here comes from a person aged 18 to 75 in good health.

This clone showed up many times. The sequence runs out 3 residues before the end of the CDR3; the remainder is reconstructed from the germline J gene. V gene TRBV29-1 combines with J gene TRBJ2-1, with 12 bases matching TRBD1. V shed 6 bases and J 4 bases; nucleotides not matched to a gene: 7. Germline V lookup: CDR1 SQVTM, CDR2 ANQGSEA. The CDR3 has 15 amino acids. The CDR3 here is CSVPGDRGLYNEQFF. The part of the CDR3 DNA that was read is TGCAGCGTCCCCGGGGACAGGGGGCTGTACAATGAG.

This clone occurred a few times. The read comes to an end 3 residues before the CDR3 does, leaving the germline J gene to fill in the end. The V gene is TRBV13, the J gene TRBJ1-4, with D possibly TRBD1 on 5 matching bases. The CDR3 consists of 14 residues. V was clipped by 5 bases and J by 7 bases, with 14 bases between them. Germline CDR1 is PRHDT and CDR2 is FYEKMQ (reference sequence). The CDR3 bases that were read are TGTGCCAGCAGCCCGGAGAGGGGATCTGAAAAA. This encodes CASSPERGSEK. In full, the CDR3 is CASSPERGSEKLFF.

The sample holds many counts of this clone. The CDR3 extends 3 residues past the end of the read, so its final part is completed from the germline J gene. The genes are TRBV20-1 and TRBJ2-3; maybe TRBD1 (5 bases). Germline values: CDR1 DFQATT, CDR2 SNEGSKA (reference sequence). Trimming stripped 4 bases from V and 6 bases from J, with 17 bases between. The CDR3 is 14 amino acids. CDR3 DNA, as far as it was read: TGCAGTGCTATCCGACAGAACCCGAGGGATACG. Its protein product is CSAIRQNPRDT. The CDR3 in full is CSAIRQNPRDTQYF.

This clone has a handful of counts. The read is 3 residues too short to cover the CDR3 end, so that end is filled in from the germline J gene. The chain recombines TRBV7-8 with TRBJ2-6, with 9 bases fitting TRBD1. The CDR3 covers 16 residues. In germline, CDR1 is SGHVS, CDR2 FQNEAQ. V was clipped by 7 bases and J by 2 bases; unmatched bases: 6. CDR3 in amino acids: CASTGQGRPGANVLTF. The part of the CDR3 DNA that was read is TGTGCCAGCACCGGACAGGGGCGCCCTGGGGCCAACGTC.

Ten or more counts support this clone. The read comes to an end 3 residues before the CDR3 does, leaving the germline J gene to fill in the end. The chain is built from TRBV18 and TRBJ1-1, with D unresolved. Germline V CDR1 and CDR2: KGHSH, LQKENI. The CDR3 covers 13 residues. V was pared by 2 bases and J by 5 bases, with 9 bases between. The sequenced part of the CDR3 DNA is TGTGCCAGCTCACCAGTACAAGGGACTGAA. Translation: CASSPVQGTE. The CDR3 reads in full as CASSPVQGTEAFF.

Regarding this clone: The read ends 3 residues shy of where the CDR3 ends; the end is completed using the germline J gene. V usage is TRBV19 and J usage is TRBJ1-1; D is possibly TRBD1 (6 bases). CDR1 is LNHDA and CDR2 is SQIVND in the germline V gene (reference sequence). The CDR3 totals 13 residues. V was pared by 7 bases and J by 5 bases, with 14 bases between. Incomplete CDR3 DNA: TGTGCCAGTACCCTGGACAGAGGAACTGAA. Encoded protein: CASTLDRGTE. The complete CDR3 protein is CASTLDRGTEAFF. Full variable domain (rest looked up from reference TRBV19 and TRBJ1-1): DGGITQSPKYLFRKEGQNVTLSCEQNLNHDAMYWYRQDPGQGLRLIYYSQIVNDFQKGDIAEGYSVSREKKESFPLTVTSAQKNPTAFYLCASTLDRGTEAFFGQGTRLTVV.

This clone was found a few times. The CDR3 extends 3 residues past the end of the read, so its final part is completed from the germline J gene. V gene TRBV7-9 combines with J gene TRBJ2-2; possibly TRBD1 or TRBD2 for D (7 bases each). Germline values: CDR1 SEHNR, CDR2 FQNEAQ (reference sequence). The CDR3 has 15 residues. The CDR3: CASSTTGEGYSPLFF. CDR3 DNA (partial): TGTGCCAGCAGCACTACAGGGGAGGGTTATTCACCG.

In its sample, this clone was seen many times. The CDR3 extends 3 residues past the end of the read, so its final part is completed from the germline J gene. The V and J genes are TRBV12-3 or TRBV12-4 and TRBJ2-1, with 8 nucleotides matching TRBD2. The CDR3 runs 15 residues. The trim removed 7 bases at V and 3 bases at J, leaving 8 bases unmatched. This CDR3 is CASTRIAGHYNEQFF. The part of the CDR3 DNA that was read is TGTGCCAGCACCCGAATAGCGGGACACTACAATGAG.

Ten or more counts support this clone. The read finishes 3 residues shy of the CDR3 end, and the germline J gene is used to complete it. The chain joins TRBV30 to TRBJ1-2; D is ambiguous. The CDR3 has 13 residues. V gave up 3 bases and J gave up 6 bases, with 14 bases separating them. Germline V gene data show CDR1 as GTSNPN and CDR2 as SVGIG (reference sequence). Incomplete CDR3 DNA: TGTGCCTGGAGCCCAGGTTTCATGAATGGC. Encoded protein: CAWSPGFMNG. The whole CDR3 protein reads CAWSPGFMNGYTF.

The sample holds a few counts of this clone. The read comes to an end 3 residues before the CDR3 does, leaving the germline J gene to fill in the end. The rearrangement links TRBV20-1 to TRBJ1-5, with TRBD1 identical over 7 bases. Germline-derived CDR1 and CDR2 are DFQATT and SNEGSKA (reference sequence). The CDR3 is 17 amino acids. Losses at the gene ends were 2 bases for V and 2 bases for J; bases not matched to a gene: 12. The sequenced CDR3 bases are TGCAGTGCTAGACCTACAGGGGCCCGATTAGGCAATCAGCCC. The encoded protein is CSARPTGARLGNQP. The whole CDR3 protein reads CSARPTGARLGNQPQHF.

A word on this clone: The read comes to an end 3 residues before the CDR3 does, leaving the germline J gene to fill in the end. This chain links TRBV19 with TRBJ1-5; 8 nucleotides align to TRBD1. Germline assignment: CDR1 LNHDA and CDR2 SQIVND (reference sequence). This CDR3 is 18 amino acids long. Unmatched junction bases numbered 14, after V lost 4 bases and J lost 3 bases. The chain's CDR3 is CASSTQIPGQASNQPQHF. CDR3 DNA, as far as it was read: TGTGCCAGTAGTACTCAAATCCCGGGACAGGCGTCCAATCAGCCC.

This clone was observed many times. The read stops 3 residues short of the end of the CDR3; the missing end is completed from the germline J gene. The J gene is TRBJ2-3, the V gene TRBV20-1; tentatively, D is TRBD2 (6 bases). Per the germline V gene, CDR1 is DFQATT and CDR2 is SNEGSKA (reference sequence). The CDR3 has 16 residues. V lost 5 bases and J 0 bases, leaving 18 bases between the germline ends. CDR3 DNA, as far as it was read: TGCAGTGCTTGGACCTTTAGCGGCGGTAGCACAGATACG. Protein sequence: CSAWTFSGGSTDT. The entire CDR3 is CSAWTFSGGSTDTQYF.

A note on this clone: Read sequence stops 3 residues before the CDR3 end, and the germline J gene provides the missing end. The genes are TRBV30 and TRBJ1-2; TRBD1 might be the D (5 bases). Germline V CDR1 and CDR2: GTSNPN, SVGIG (reference sequence). CDR3 length equals 14 residues. The CDR3 DNA, read in part, is TGTGCCTGGAGCGCCGGGACTAACGTTAATGAC. Residues: CAWSAGTNVND. Given in full, the CDR3 is CAWSAGTNVNDYTF.

This clone was counted a few times. CDR3 DNA (partial): TGTGCCAGCGGGCGAGCACCAGGAGCCGAG. It encodes CASGRAPGAE. The whole CDR3 region reads CASGRAPGAEQYF. This chain uses TRBV2 with TRBJ2-7; D is unresolved. The observed sequence ends 3 residues before the CDR3 terminus, with the missing tail filled in from the germline J gene. V dropped 8 bases and J dropped 6 bases, with 17 bases sitting between them. Germline values: CDR1 SNHLY, CDR2 FYNNEI. The CDR3 extends over 13 amino acids.

This clone was detected many times. Sequencing ends 3 residues short of the CDR3 end; the germline J gene provides the rest. The rearrangement uses TRBV4-1 and TRBJ2-7; TRBD1 matches 8 bases. Looked up from germline, CDR1 is MGHRA and CDR2 is YSYEKL. The CDR3 is made up of 12 amino acids. V was clipped by 4 bases and J by 5 bases; unmatched bases: 1. The CDR3 protein is CASSPDRDEQYF. CDR3 DNA, as far as it was read: TGCGCCAGCAGCCCGGACAGGGACGAG.

In its sample, this clone was seen many times. The CDR3 extends 3 residues past the end of the read, so its final part is completed from the germline J gene. The V call is TRBV7-6, the J call TRBJ2-7; 9 bases align to TRBD2. The CDR3 totals 15 residues. Germline values: CDR1 SGHVS, CDR2 FNYEAQ. Unmatched junction bases numbered 4, after V lost 0 bases and J lost 4 bases. The CDR3 protein is CASSLASGRPYEQYF. Incomplete CDR3 DNA: TGTGCCAGCAGCTTAGCAAGCGGGAGGCCGTACGAG. The entire variable domain, with the rest obtained from reference TRBV7-6 and TRBJ2-7, is as follows: GAGVSQSPRYKVTKRGQDVALRCDPISGHVSLYWYRQALGQGPEFLTYFNYEAQQDKSGLPNDRFSAERPEGSISTLTIQRTEQRDSAMYRCASSLASGRPYEQYFGPGTRLTVT.

There are many counts of this clone. Read data end 3 residues before the CDR3 end; the end is taken from the germline J gene. This chain uses TRBV20-1 with TRBJ2-7; no definite D call. Germline loops: CDR1 DFQATT, CDR2 SNEGSKA (reference sequence). The germline V and J ends were trimmed by 0 bases and 6 bases, with 9 bases remaining between them. The CDR3 runs to 12 residues. CDR3 loop: CSARDLSREQYF. The sequenced part of the CDR3 DNA is TGCAGTGCTAGAGATCTCAGTCGCGAG.

This clone was detected many times. The DNA ends 3 residues before the CDR3 does, and the rest of the CDR3 is filled in from the germline J gene. J is TRBJ2-7 and V is TRBV5-1; 10 positions match TRBD2. CDR1 is SGHRS, CDR2 YFSETQ, per germline. J was trimmed by 4 bases and V by 4 bases; bases with no gene match: 11. The CDR3 contains 16 residues. The covered CDR3 bases are TGCGCCAGCAGCACGGCCGGGACTAGCGTCCGGTACGAG. Translated: CASSTAGTSVRYE. The CDR3 reads in full as CASSTAGTSVRYEQYF.

The sample holds many counts of this clone. Sequencing ends 3 residues short of the CDR3 end; the germline J gene provides the rest. V is TRBV5-6 and J is TRBJ2-3; D remains unclear. The CDR3 totals 12 residues. Per the germline V gene, CDR1 is SGHDT and CDR2 is YYEEEE. V dropped 4 bases and J dropped 4 bases, with 7 bases sitting between them. The part of the CDR3 DNA that was read is TGTGCCAGCAGCCCCCGTTCAGATACG. This codes for CASSPRSDT. In full, the CDR3 reads CASSPRSDTQYF.

This clone was observed a handful of times. CDR3 DNA, as far as it was read: TGTGCCAGCAGTAGGTCGACAGGGGACATCTACGAG. This codes for CASSRSTGDIYE. The CDR3 in its entirety is CASSRSTGDIYEQYF. The genes are TRBV2 and TRBJ2-7; TRBD1 matches 8 bases. The observed sequence ends 3 residues before the CDR3 terminus, with the missing tail filled in from the germline J gene. With 5 bases clipped from V and 3 bases from J, the junction kept 9 bases outside the gene matches. The CDR3 runs 15 residues. From germline, CDR1 is SNHLY and CDR2 FYNNEI.

As concerns this clone: The CDR3 goes on 3 residues after the read ends, and that part is filled in from the germline J gene. The chain has TRBV7-3 and TRBJ1-2; D gene ambiguous. CDR3 length equals 12 residues. Germline loops: CDR1 SGHTA, CDR2 FQGTGA. The CDR3 is CASSLTTYDYTF. The DNA read from the CDR3 is TGTGCCAGCAGCTTAACCACCTACGAC.

This clone occurred a few times. With the read ending 3 residues before the CDR3 end, the germline J gene is used to fill in that end. This chain joins TRBV18 and TRBJ2-3; tentatively, D is TRBD1 (5 bases). Germline V CDR1 and CDR2: KGHSH, LQKENI. This CDR3 is 15 amino acids long. The V gene lost 3 bases and the J gene lost 1 base, with 11 bases spanning the gap. The CDR3 here is CASSPQGQRTDTQYF. Partial CDR3 DNA: TGTGCCAGCTCACCCCAGGGCCAACGCACAGATACG.

This clone was observed a few times. The CDR3 extends 3 residues past the end of the read, so its final part is completed from the germline J gene. The chain couples TRBV11-2 to TRBJ2-7, with 12 bases matching TRBD2. This CDR3 spans 14 amino acids. V trimming: 5 bases; J trimming: 5 bases; junction bases outside the gene matches: 4. Germline lookup yields CDR1 SGHAT and CDR2 FQNNGV. The covered CDR3 bases are TGTGCCAGCAGCCGACTAGCGGGAGTCCACGAG. Its translation: CASSRLAGVHE. In full, the CDR3 reads CASSRLAGVHEQYF. Full variable domain (missing parts from reference TRBV11-2 and TRBJ2-7): EAGVAQSPRYKIIEKRQSVAFWCNPISGHATLYWYQQILGQGPKLLIQFQNNGVVDDSQLPKDRFSAERLKGVDSTLKIQPAKLEDSAVYLCASSRLAGVHEQYFGPGTRLTVT.

In this sample, this clone turned up many times. The read ends 3 residues before the CDR3 terminus; that terminus is restored from the germline J gene. The gene calls are TRBV20-1 and TRBJ1-3, with 7 positions matching TRBD1. This CDR3 spans 13 amino acids. With V trimmed by 8 bases and J by 7 bases, 11 bases remained unmatched. The V gene's germline CDR1 is DFQATT and CDR2 SNEGSKA (reference sequence). CDR3 amino acids: CSSKTGFGNTIYF. The sequenced CDR3 bases are TGCAGTTCAAAGACAGGGTTCGGTAACACC.

Ten or more counts support this clone. The CDR3 bases that were read are TGCGCCAGCAGCCAACCAACTAGCGGGAGGGCCAAAAACATT. It codes for CASSQPTSGRAKNI. The entire CDR3 is CASSQPTSGRAKNIQYF. The chain couples TRBV4-1 to TRBJ2-4, with 12 bases aligning to TRBD2. With the read ending 3 residues before the CDR3 end, the germline J gene is used to fill in that end. Germline loops: CDR1 MGHRA, CDR2 YSYEKL. V was pared by 2 bases and J by 1 base, with 3 bases of the junction left unmatched. The CDR3 has 17 amino acids.

This clone was observed at least ten times. Read coverage stops 3 residues before the CDR3 terminus; the germline J gene supplies the remainder. J is TRBJ2-7 and V is TRBV15; D not resolved. The CDR3 consists of 14 residues. The V and J ends lost 0 bases and 0 bases respectively, with 6 bases between them. Germline-derived CDR1 and CDR2 are LNHNV and YYDKDF (reference sequence). The sequenced part of the CDR3 DNA is TGTGCCACCAGCAGAGACAGGAGCTCCTACGAG. Amino acids: CATSRDRSSYE. The full CDR3 protein reads CATSRDRSSYEQYF.

This clone was counted at least ten times. The CDR3 end is not reached by the read, which stops 3 residues before it; the germline J gene fills it in. This chain joins TRBV7-6 and TRBJ2-7, with 7 bases identical to TRBD2. Per the germline V gene, CDR1 is SGHVS and CDR2 is FNYEAQ. V trimming: 5 bases; J trimming: 6 bases; junction bases outside the gene matches: 13. This CDR3 has 15 amino acids. CDR3 amino acids: CASSERSRGSGEQYF. The sequenced part of the CDR3 DNA is TGTGCCAGCAGCGAAAGGAGTCGCGGGAGCGGCGAG.

This clone was observed a few times. The sequenced CDR3 bases are TGTGCCTGGAGTGTATCAGGGGCGGGTGGC. The encoded protein is CAWSVSGAGG. The CDR3 in its entirety is CAWSVSGAGGYTF. V gene TRBV30 combines with J gene TRBJ1-2; D perhaps matches TRBD1 (6 bases). The sequenced fragment ends 3 residues before the CDR3 boundary, so the rest is inferred from the germline J gene. The CDR3 has 13 residues. Deletions cut 0 bases from V and 7 bases from J, with 12 bases between. Per germline, CDR1 GTSNPN and CDR2 SVGIG (reference sequence).

In its sample, this clone was seen many times. The CDR3 goes on 3 residues after the read ends, and that part is filled in from the germline J gene. The chain links TRBV5-1 to TRBJ1-4, with D possibly being TRBD1 (5 bases). CDR3 length equals 14 residues. In germline, CDR1 is SGHRS, CDR2 YFSETQ. The ends were cut back, 3 bases at V and 8 bases at J, with 14 bases in the middle. CDR3 DNA (partial): TGCGCCAGCAGCTACCAGGGTGGGAAGGAAAAA. Encoded protein: CASSYQGGKEK. The full CDR3 sequence reads CASSYQGGKEKLFF.

This clone was recorded at least ten times. The read comes to an end 3 residues before the CDR3 does, leaving the germline J gene to fill in the end. The V gene is TRBV6-2 or TRBV6-3, the J gene TRBJ2-1; tentatively, D is TRBD2 (5 bases). Germline V lookup: CDR1 MNHEY, CDR2 SVGEGT. With 2 bases removed from V and 9 bases from J, the gap between germline ends came to 14 bases. The CDR3 is 14 residues long. CDR3 amino acids: CASSYPERAVEQFF. The DNA read from the CDR3 is TGTGCCAGCAGTTACCCCGAGAGGGCCGTTGAG.

Many counts were recorded for this clone. Coverage ceases 3 residues before the CDR3 finishes, and the germline J gene fills in the end. V is TRBV18 and J is TRBJ2-7; D not certain. There are 12 residues in the CDR3. In germline, CDR1 is KGHSH, CDR2 LQKENI. Trimming cost V 1 base and J 5 bases, with 6 bases left between them. CDR3 DNA (partial): TGTGCCAGCTCACCACAGGGCCACGAG. Protein sequence: CASSPQGHE. The entire CDR3 protein reads CASSPQGHEQYF.

This clone was picked up many times. The sequence runs out 3 residues before the end of the CDR3; the remainder is reconstructed from the germline J gene. V is TRBV30 and J is TRBJ2-7; 14 bases map to TRBD2. The CDR3 runs 14 residues. V shed 4 bases, J shed 6 bases, and the junction held 5 bases outside the gene matches. CDR1 and CDR2 from the germline V gene are GTSNPN and SVGIG (reference sequence). CDR3 DNA, as far as it was read: TGTGCCTGGAAGGGACTAGCGGGAGCAGGCGAG. It yields the protein CAWKGLAGAGE. In full, the CDR3 reads CAWKGLAGAGEQYF.